This entry lists 8 T cell receptor beta chains sequenced from one sample in a study of CD8 T cells in Susac syndrome. A quantity of about 0.5 to 1 ug RNA underwent reverse transcription using random hexamers. TCRdb re-analysed the immunoSEQ multiplex PCR reads in MiXCR, keeping a single row per CDR3 protein. The sample comprises about 83,000 distinct CDR3 sequences, approximately 96% of which are singletons, and around 0.43% rests with the top ten. The material sequenced was CD8+ T cells from PBMCs. These receptors came from a human donor with Susac syndrome.

The rearrangement joins TRBV23-1 to TRBJ2-7, with D uncertain. TRBV23-1 has ORF status, its function being uncertain. The CDR3 loop spans 14 amino acids. V was clipped by 1 base and J by 2 bases, with 9 bases between them. The CDR3 region has the DNA TGCGCCAGCAGTCAATGTGGCGGTCCCTACGAGCAGTACGTC. Translating gives CASSQCGGPYEQYV.

The V and J genes are TRBV27 and TRBJ2-1; D is possibly TRBD2 (5 bases). The germline V gene encodes CDR1 MNHEY and CDR2 SMNVEV (reference sequence). V was cut by 4 bases and J by 8 bases, with 18 bases left in between. This CDR3 spans 15 amino acids. This CDR3 reads CASSSLRTVGDEQFF. The CDR3 coding sequence is TGTGCCAGCAGTTCACTCCGGACCGTCGGGGATGAGCAGTTCTTC.

The rearrangement joins TRBV4-3 to TRBJ2-1, with TRBD2 matching 9 bases. The CDR3 spans 14 residues. The trim removed 5 bases at V and 6 bases at J, leaving 5 bases unmatched. Looked up from germline, CDR1 is LGHNA and CDR2 is YSLEER. Here the CDR3 DNA reads TGCGCCAGCAGCGCTCGACTAGCGGCCAATGAGCAGTTCTTC. It codes for CASSARLAANEQFF.

The rearrangement uses TRBV29-1 and TRBJ2-2; maybe TRBD1 (5 bases). The V gene's germline CDR1 is SQVTM and CDR2 ANQGSEA. The length of the CDR3 is 13 residues. V was trimmed by 4 bases and J by 3 bases, leaving 9 bases between them. This CDR3 reads CSVADRYTGELFF. The CDR3 DNA follows: TGCAGCGTTGCCGACAGATACACCGGGGAGCTGTTTTTT.

The CDR3 nucleotides read TGCGCCAGCAGACTTAGGGGGATGAACACTGAAGCTTTCTTT. Translated, it gives CASRLRGMNTEAFF. The chain recombines TRBV5-1 with TRBJ1-1; D is perhaps TRBD1 (6 bases). The CDR3 runs to 14 residues. Trimming removed 5 bases at V and 0 bases at J, with 11 bases between. Germline loops: CDR1 SGHRS, CDR2 YFSETQ.

V is TRBV6-2 or TRBV6-3 and J is TRBJ1-2; 7 bases are a match to TRBD1. Losses at the gene ends were 4 bases for V and 8 bases for J; bases not matched to a gene: 7. The germline CDR1 and CDR2 sequences are MNHEY and SVGEGT. This CDR3 region has 13 residues. Here the CDR3 reads CASSWTGLEGYTF. The CDR3 DNA sequence: TGTGCCAGCAGTTGGACAGGTCTGGAAGGCTACACCTTC.

V is TRBV27 and J is TRBJ2-3, with 12 bases lining up with TRBD2. V gave up 3 bases and J gave up 4 bases; unmatched junction bases: 5. The CDR3 spans 16 residues. The germline V gene has CDR1 MNHEY and CDR2 SMNVEV (reference sequence). CDR3 in amino acids: CASSFRLAGASDTQYF. Written as DNA, the CDR3 is TGTGCCAGCAGTTTTCGACTAGCGGGGGCTTCAGATACGCAGTATTTT.

V gene TRBV7-8 combines with J gene TRBJ2-7, with 8 bases aligning to TRBD1. Looked up from germline, CDR1 is SGHVS and CDR2 is FQNEAQ. V trimming: 5 bases; J trimming: 6 bases; junction bases outside the gene matches: 12. This CDR3 region has 15 residues. The CDR3 loop is CASSRPGGRGGEQYV. The CDR3, as DNA: TGTGCCAGCAGCCGTCCAGGGGGCCGAGGGGGCGAGCAGTACGTC.